This T cell receptor beta chain was identified during a study of metastatic and nonmetastatic thyroid tumors. Study details: For malignant and benign thyroid patients, tumor or nodule tissue and blood were the sources whose repertoires were compared. Findings and limits, study-wide: It was reportedly found that TCR beta diversity was significantly higher in malignant thyroid tumors than in benign nodules, a difference seen in both blood and tumor samples.

The CDR3 contains 14 residues. V was pared by 8 bases and J by 9 bases, with 17 bases between. There are a few counts of this clone. Its antigen is not known. Original methodology: Clinicopathological groups differed in CDR3, with these differences serving to build a distant-metastasis classifier for papillary thyroid cancer. TCRdb re-called clones via MiXCR from the PCR reads. What appears here as the V and J calls and clone size reflects TCRdb's work, not the paper's. The sample records 3,500 to 5,000 clones, roughly 35% being singletons. Patients had received no treatment of any kind before thyroid surgery.

The sequence was collected from a male donor with papillary thyroid cancer or a benign thyroid nodule (not recorded which). Some clones in this sample may be carry-over from other donors' samples. The chain joins TRBV12-3 or TRBV12-4 to TRBJ1-6; D is ambiguous. The sequencing sample was made of tumor tissue. The CDR3, as DNA: TGTGCCAGCTCTACCCGAGGGTTGAGTTCACCCCTCCACTTT. Protein sequence: CASSTRGLSSPLHF.